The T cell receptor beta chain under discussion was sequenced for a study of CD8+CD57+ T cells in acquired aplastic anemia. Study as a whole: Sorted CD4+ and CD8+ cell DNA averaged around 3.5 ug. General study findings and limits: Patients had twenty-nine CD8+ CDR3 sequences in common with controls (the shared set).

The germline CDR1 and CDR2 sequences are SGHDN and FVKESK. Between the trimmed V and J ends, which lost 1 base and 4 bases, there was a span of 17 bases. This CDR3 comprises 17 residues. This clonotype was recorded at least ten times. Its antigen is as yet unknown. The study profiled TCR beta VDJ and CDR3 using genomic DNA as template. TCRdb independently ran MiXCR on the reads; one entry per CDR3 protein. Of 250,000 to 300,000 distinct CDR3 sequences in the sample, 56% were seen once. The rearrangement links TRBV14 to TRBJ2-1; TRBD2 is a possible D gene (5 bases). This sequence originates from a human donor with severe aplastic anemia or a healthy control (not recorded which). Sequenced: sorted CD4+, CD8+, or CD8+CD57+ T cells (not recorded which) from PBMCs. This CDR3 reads CASSQGRGWSLYNEQFF. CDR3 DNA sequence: TGTGCCAGCAGCCAAGGTCGGGGATGGAGCCTATACAATGAGCAGTTCTTC.